This T cell receptor (beta chain) was documented in a study of tumor-infiltrating lymphocytes in primary liver carcinoma. About the research overall: Tumors were staged T1-T3 N0M0 and measured roughly 4.2 to 10 cm across.

A primer matching the constant region was used to make TCR beta cDNA from approximately 0.45 ug of total RNA. For TCR beta, libraries were produced by three nested multiplex PCR rounds using slightly modified ARM-PCR. For approximately 10 cycles apiece, the opening two PCR rounds ran with TRBV1-TRBV30 forward primers and a C-beta reverse primer. TCRdb re-analysed the multiplex PCR reads in MiXCR, keeping a single row per CDR3 protein. The sample lists about 200,000 distinct CDR3 sequences, roughly 61% seen once, with roughly 7% in the top ten. A few counts support this clonotype. Its antigen is as yet unknown. A read error may produce the germline difference seen at one junction end. The CDR3 has 12 residues. CDR1 GTSNPN and CDR2 SVGIG come from the germline V gene (reference sequence). Germline DNA was also extracted, and blood RNA derived from unsorted whole blood. Findings and limits, study-wide: Among the pair types, tumor region pairs showed more overlap than tumor-adjacent and tumor-blood pairs.

V and J are TRBV30 and TRBJ1-4; D uncertain. The specimen was peripheral blood. The sequence was collected from a woman aged 60-75 years with primary liver carcinoma and hepatitis B virus infection. CDR3 protein: CAWSVRQEKLFF. CDR3 bases: TGTGCTTGGAGTGTACGGCAGGAAAAACTGTTTTTT.